What follows describes a single T cell receptor beta chain. The antigen this receptor binds is unknown. Nothing much larger sits one base from this clone, and base qualities are not available. The library came from the immunoSEQ multiplex PCR assay. RNA was extracted from all samples and reverse transcribed into cDNA, which served as template for TCR sequencing. SuperScript III was used for first-strand cDNA synthesis, primed with a 2:1 mix of oligo-dT and random hexamers. A synthetic immune receptor repertoire was used to measure amplification bias, and any remaining bias was corrected computationally. Processing in the source paper ran as follows. Raw reads were preprocessed for error removal, and CDR3 was defined according to IMGT conventions as running from the conserved cysteine to phenylalanine. To get clonality, Shannon entropy was normalized by log2 of the number of productive unique TCRs and the result was subtracted from 1. CD4 or CD8 identity of scalp clones was inferred by cross-referencing scalp TCRbeta sequences with sorted blood CD4 and CD8 repertoires. As stored in TCRdb, this immuneACCESS dataset retains in-frame rearrangements with V and J assigned. A fraction of the clones does not appear; measured against another copy, unresolved V genes explain less than half of the discrepancy, and the remainder lacks a known reason. D and trimming were read from the DNA, whereas the V and J calls and clone size are those reported in that table. Across this sample there are 150,000 to 200,000 clones, with 50% to 65% seen only once. About a tenth of the sample is in the top ten clones.

The sample comes from a study of CD8+ T cells in alopecia areata (dated by TCRdb to the late 2010s). Background on the whole study: The treated patients, all with moderate-to-severe alopecia areata, were enrolled in an open-label pilot trial of oral tofacitinib given at 5 to 10 mg twice daily. Tofacitinib was given for 6 to 18 months, followed by 6 months of follow-up off drug to assess delayed response and recurrence. For the treated patients, the SALT score, which quantifies what percentage of scalp surface area is affected, served as the measure of disease severity. In both human patients and the C3H/HeJ mouse model, the study applied high-throughput TCRbeta sequencing to look at T cell clonal expansion in alopecia areata. On the human side, TCRbeta sequencing was run on scalp tissue and on sorted CD4+ and CD8+ peripheral blood T cells from healthy controls and from alopecia areata patients with either patchy or totalis/universalis disease. Biopsies were taken from tofacitinib-treated patients at baseline and again at 4 and 24 weeks into treatment, and several of those patients also had a later scalp biopsy. Clonality in the scalp was compared among normal scalp (n=4), patchy alopecia areata scalp (n=8), and alopecia totalis/universalis scalp (n=8). RNA came from the PAXgene miRNA kit for fixed scalp, the miRNeasy kit for PBMCs, and the RNeasy kit for mouse skin. TCRbeta CDR3 regions were amplified by immunoSEQ multiplex PCR using 35 Vbeta forward and 13 Jbeta reverse primers. The study at large found these results: Compared with normal scalp, lesional scalp, particularly in alopecia totalis/universalis, had higher clonality and more expanded CD8+ clones, which suggests antigenic drive. Because the treated cohort was small and included a single nonresponder, larger studies are needed to assess links between baseline CD8+ expansion and response. Many expanded lesional clones were found to persist in scalp and blood during tofacitinib treatment, and relapse after treatment cessation may be partly explained by this persistence. Scalp TCR repertoire analysis is complicated because resident alphabeta T cells in normal human skin are also sequenced, whereas mouse skin is dominated by gammadelta T cells. TCR sequences shared between patients were less clear than in mice, possibly partly because of HLA diversity in the patient population. Tofacitinib significantly decreased scalp clonality and the number of expanded CD8+ clones among the top 100 scalp clones.

The sample's time point label, decoded: roughly 24 weeks on oral tofacitinib. The treatment or condition label here, explained by the study, means: oral pan-JAK inhibitor, 5-10 mg twice daily. Lesional scalp punch biopsies and peripheral blood were collected from alopecia areata patients. PBMCs were isolated by density centrifugation and stained for CD3, CD4 and CD8, and CD4+ and CD8+ T cells were sorted on a FACSAria. V is cut by 1 base and J by 1 base, and the space between the germline ends is 7 bases. The CDR3, from cysteine to phenylalanine, totals 14 residues. Solely the CDR3 DNA is kept, with 42 bases framed from the first base. The germline V gene (reference sequence) specifies PRHDT as CDR1 and FYEKMQ as CDR2.

The chain was built from TRBV13 and TRBJ1-1, with no confident D gene call. The sequence came from a human donor with alopecia areata. This material consisted of CD8+ T cells sorted from blood, taken at week 24, from a patient treated with tofacitinib. CDR3 loop: CASSLESGNTEAFF. The DNA sequence is as follows: TGTGCCAGCAGCTTAGAATCTGGGAACACTGAAGCTTTCTTT.